This is a list of T cell receptor beta chains from one sample in a study of blood T cell repertoires in COVID-19. Generated by immunoSEQ multiplex PCR, the TCRdb table keeps only in-frame clones and is missing some. The sample has some 390,000 clones; around 91% are singletons. Sequences were obtained from peripheral blood. The source of these receptors is a woman aged 40 to 50 with COVID-19, enrolled during active disease. Each CDR3 is given with its conserved first and last residue. A D gene is named only where the DNA matches it firmly. Size tells how often a clone was seen (once, few, many) or the class of an expanded clone, and some rows leave it out.

once,TRBV7-6,TRBD1,TRBJ1-5,CASSLGTGERQPQHF,TGTGCCAGCAGCTTAGGGACAGGGGAACGGCAGCCCCAGCATTTT
-,TRBV15,TRBD2,TRBJ2-3,CATSRAQLAGVGTDTQYF,TGTGCCACCAGCAGAGCTCAACTAGCGGGAGTCGGCACAGATACGCAGTATTTT
-,TRBV27,-,TRBJ2-1,CASSPRAARGFGNEQFF,TGTGCCAGCAGTCCCCGCGCCGCGCGGGGATTTGGCAATGAGCAGTTCTTC
-,TRBV3-1/TRBV3-2,-,TRBJ2-3,CASSQRGSDTQYF,TGTGCCAGCAGCCAACGAGGGTCAGATACGCAGTATTTT
-,TRBV6-2/TRBV6-3,-,TRBJ1-5,CASSYGGGNQPQHF,TGTGCCAGCAGTTACGGCGGGGGCAATCAGCCCCAGCATTTT
-,TRBV7-8,TRBD1,TRBJ1-1,CASSSKKPGQGFLGTEAFF,TGTGCCAGCAGCTCCAAAAAACCGGGACAGGGGTTTCTCGGGACTGAAGCTTTCTTT
-,TRBV9,-,TRBJ1-4,CASSVGPGREKLFF,TGTGCCAGCAGCGTAGGGCCAGGTCGGGAAAAACTGTTTTTT
-,TRBV7-2,-,TRBJ2-2,CASSFYRTNTGELFF,TGTGCCAGCAGCTTTTACAGAACGAACACCGGGGAGCTGTTTTTT
-,TRBV24-1,-,TRBJ2-1,CATSDPGTSSRSYNEQFF,TGTGCCACCAGTGATCCCGGGACATCCTCCCGCTCCTACAATGAGCAGTTCTTC
-,TRBV3-1/TRBV3-2,-,TRBJ1-4,CASSQDHVLGQGGPYEKLFF,TGTGCCAGCAGCCAAGATCACGTCCTGGGGCAGGGAGGGCCCTACGAAAAACTGTTTTTT
-,TRBV4-2,-,TRBJ1-1,CASSQEGSTGEPGAFF,TGTGCCAGCAGCCAGGAGGGATCAACGGGGGAACCGGGAGCTTTCTTT
-,TRBV4-1,-,TRBJ1-1,CASSQDLRRANTEAFF,TGCGCCAGCAGCCAAGATTTGAGGAGGGCGAACACTGAAGCTTTCTTT
-,TRBV29-1,-,TRBJ2-1,CSAEGTPAFNEQFF,TGCAGCGCAGAGGGGACACCCGCCTTCAATGAGCAGTTCTTC
-,TRBV19,-,TRBJ1-2,CASSRDLPGQYFNYGYTF,TGTGCCAGTAGTAGAGATCTTCCGGGTCAATATTTTAACTATGGCTACACCTTC
-,TRBV7-2,TRBD1,TRBJ1-5,CASSGVGTGGNQPQHF,TGTGCCAGCAGCGGGGTAGGGACAGGGGGCAATCAGCCCCAGCATTTT
-,TRBV14,-,TRBJ1-6,CASSPRTFSPLHF,TGTGCCAGCAGCCCACGGACTTTTTCACCCCTCCACTTT
-,TRBV27,-,TRBJ2-7,CASSLSPPGEQYF,TGTGCCAGCAGTTTATCCCCCCCGGGCGAGCAGTACTTC
few,TRBV19,TRBD1,TRBJ1-1,CASSQSRTGGRTEAFF,TGTGCCAGTAGCCAATCACGGACAGGAGGGAGAACTGAAGCTTTCTTT
-,TRBV5-1,-,TRBJ1-1,CASSSQGNTEAFF,TGCGCCAGCAGCTCCCAGGGAAACACTGAAGCTTTCTTT
-,TRBV30,-,TRBJ1-5,CAWSEDGRQPQHF,TGTGCCTGGAGTGAGGATGGGCGTCAGCCCCAGCATTTT
-,TRBV19,-,TRBJ1-4,CASRFRQEKLFF,TGTGCCAGTAGGTTCAGACAGGAAAAACTGTTTTTT
-,TRBV13,TRBD1,TRBJ2-1,CASSGRTGGLQEQFF,TGTGCCAGCAGCGGGCGGACAGGGGGTTTACAAGAGCAGTTCTTC
-,TRBV9,-,TRBJ2-7,CASSATGTNRYEQYF,TGTGCCAGCAGCGCCACCGGGACAAATCGATACGAGCAGTACTTC
-,TRBV5-1,-,TRBJ2-3,CASSLEGAGDTQYF,TGCGCCAGCAGCTTGGAAGGGGCTGGGGATACGCAGTATTTT
-,TRBV10-3,-,TRBJ1-3,CAIGEVGSGNTIYF,TGTGCCATCGGAGAAGTAGGCTCTGGAAACACCATATATTTT
-,TRBV3-1/TRBV3-2,-,TRBJ2-3,CASSLEVGLLSDTQYF,TGTGCCAGCAGCCTCGAAGTAGGACTACTCTCAGATACGCAGTATTTT
-,TRBV11-2,-,TRBJ2-1,CASSLGTLSYNEQFF,TGTGCCAGCAGCTTAGGGACACTCTCCTACAATGAGCAGTTCTTC
-,TRBV18,-,TRBJ1-3,CASSPPSGNRNTIYF,TGTGCCAGCTCACCACCTTCGGGGAACAGAAACACCATATATTTT
-,TRBV6-2/TRBV6-3,-,TRBJ2-7,CASSYKKAVTYEQYF,TGTGCCAGCAGTTATAAAAAAGCGGTTACCTACGAGCAGTACTTC
-,TRBV3-1/TRBV3-2,-,TRBJ1-2,CASSQWQDYKANYGYTF,TGTGCCAGCAGCCAATGGCAGGATTACAAAGCTAACTATGGCTACACCTTC
-,TRBV6-4,-,TRBJ2-7,CASRSAIERVRFYEQYF,TGTGCCAGCAGGTCCGCCATTGAGAGGGTTCGTTTCTACGAGCAGTACTTC
-,TRBV28,-,TRBJ2-5,CASILPTEGQETQYF,TGTGCCAGCATCTTACCTACAGAGGGTCAGGAGACCCAGTACTTC
once,TRBV2,-,TRBJ2-7,CASSESLGAEQYF,TGTGCCAGCAGTGAAAGTCTAGGGGCCGAGCAGTACTTC
once,TRBV5-6,TRBD1,TRBJ2-7,CASSWSGTVPYEQYF,TGTGCCAGCAGCTGGTCCGGGACAGTCCCCTACGAGCAGTACTTC
-,TRBV30,TRBD1,TRBJ2-7,CAFTPRTGGAEQYF,TGTGCCTTCACTCCCCGGACAGGGGGCGCCGAGCAGTACTTC
once,TRBV3-1/TRBV3-2,TRBD2,TRBJ2-2,CASSRASGGPNTGELFF,TGTGCCAGCAGCCGAGCAAGCGGGGGGCCGAACACCGGGGAGCTGTTTTTT
-,TRBV28,TRBD1,TRBJ1-1,CASSTNYRGRATEAFF,TGTGCCAGCAGTACGAATTACAGGGGGCGGGCCACTGAAGCTTTCTTT
-,TRBV7-3,-,TRBJ2-1,CASSPGGPSDEQFF,TGTGCCAGCAGTCCAGGGGGGCCCAGTGATGAGCAGTTCTTC
-,TRBV2,-,TRBJ2-6,CASTGGANVLTF,TGTGCCAGCACCGGTGGGGCCAACGTCCTGACTTTC
-,TRBV5-4,TRBD2,TRBJ2-2,CASSLEVAGTGELFF,TGTGCCAGCAGCTTGGAGGTAGCGGGCACCGGGGAGCTGTTTTTT
once,TRBV19,TRBD1,TRBJ1-5,CASSARTGGRQPQHF,TGTGCCAGTAGTGCCCGGACAGGGGGCAGGCAGCCCCAGCATTTT
-,TRBV7-8,-,TRBJ2-5,CASSLKGNGGETQYF,TGTGCCAGCAGCCTAAAGGGGAATGGGGGGGAGACCCAGTACTTC
-,TRBV7-2,-,TRBJ2-1,CASSHKQGGNFLDEQFF,TGTGCCAGCAGCCACAAGCAGGGGGGCAATTTTTTAGATGAGCAGTTCTTC
-,TRBV28,-,TRBJ1-1,CASSLRVGTEAFF,TGTGCCAGCAGTCTCAGGGTGGGGACTGAAGCTTTCTTT
-,TRBV11-2,-,TRBJ1-4,CASSLRDKNNEKLFF,TGTGCCAGCAGCTTAAGGGACAAGAATAATGAAAAACTGTTTTTT
once,TRBV6-5,-,TRBJ2-1,CASSPTAYSYNEQFF,TGTGCCAGCAGTCCGACAGCCTACTCCTACAATGAGCAGTTCTTC
-,TRBV28,-,TRBJ2-2,CASSLWLQGNTGELFF,TGTGCCAGCAGTTTATGGCTACAGGGCAACACCGGGGAGCTGTTTTTT
once,TRBV30,-,TRBJ1-1,CAWSGRHTEGKAFF,TGTGCCTGGAGTGGAAGACATACGGAGGGGAAAGCTTTCTTT
few,TRBV7-3,TRBD1,TRBJ1-3,CASSPDRSAGNTIYF,TGTGCCAGCAGCCCGGACAGGTCTGCAGGAAACACCATATATTTT
-,TRBV6-5,-,TRBJ1-2,CASSSLRDRYGYTF,TGTGCCAGCAGTTCCCTCCGCGACAGATATGGCTACACCTTC
few,TRBV19,TRBD1,TRBJ1-1,CASSTDREKVEAFF,TGTGCCAGTAGTACTGACAGGGAAAAGGTTGAAGCTTTCTTT
-,TRBV24-1,-,TRBJ2-2,CATSDSRFASTGELFF,TGTGCCACCAGTGATTCTCGTTTCGCGAGCACCGGGGAGCTGTTTTTT
-,TRBV3-1/TRBV3-2,TRBD1,TRBJ1-1,CASSPQEGAGAFF,TGTGCCAGCAGCCCTCAGGAGGGGGCTGGGGCTTTCTTT
-,TRBV7-9,-,TRBJ2-4,CASSSPIRSLAKNIQYF,TGTGCCAGCAGCTCCCCTATTCGTTCACTAGCCAAAAACATTCAGTACTTC
-,TRBV11-2,TRBD2,TRBJ2-1,CASSEGLAGVSEQFF,TGTGCCAGCAGCGAAGGACTAGCGGGAGTTAGTGAGCAGTTCTTC
-,TRBV11-2,TRBD2,TRBJ2-2,CASSPLGTMIAGELFF,TGTGCCAGCAGCCCTTTGGGGACTATGATTGCCGGGGAGCTGTTTTTT
few,TRBV28,-,TRBJ2-5,CASSFGETQYF,TGTGCCAGCAGTTTCGGGGAGACCCAGTACTTC